This T cell receptor beta chain derives from a study of vaccination and CD4 T cells after COVID-19. An Oncomine TCR Beta short-read assay was used to sequence the DNA from cultured CD4+ T cells. Via MiXCR, TCRdb re-called the PCR reads, giving one row per CDR3 protein. The sample lists about 18,000 distinct CDR3 sequences, approximately 78% occurring once. V trimming: 7 bases; J trimming: 1 base; junction bases outside the gene matches: 10. Germline-derived CDR1 and CDR2 are SGHTA and FQGNSA. The CDR3 is made up of 16 amino acids. As regards this clonotype: What it binds is not known.

Treatment indicated: roughly 10-day PBMC culture with coronavirus spike peptide pools or control peptides (ViraFEST assay). IL-2 at 9.5 to 10 IU/ml and peptide pools at 9 to 10 ug/ml were added to PBMCs cultured at roughly 2 million per well. Overall study results and limits: Among convalescent patients, a median around 85% of reactive clones emerged only after vaccination. Convalescent patients displayed spike mono-reactivity in 304 of 307 vaccine-specific clones.

The TCR comes from a human donor who received a COVID-19 vaccine. Sequences were derived from CD4+ T cells from blood, cultured in vitro, sampled after SARS-CoV-2 vaccination. V usage is TRBV7-2 and J usage is TRBJ1-1; TRBD1 aligns across 9 bases. The CDR3 is CASTGRWGQGNTEAFF. The CDR3 coding sequence is TGTGCCAGCACCGGACGATGGGGACAGGGGAACACTGAAGCTTTCTTT.